This is a list of T cell receptor beta chains from one sample in a study of T-cell memory formation after mild COVID-19. Using its own MiXCR run on the 5' RACE reads, TCRdb lists one record per CDR3 protein. The sample shows 400,000 to 500,000 distinct CDR3 sequences, 20% to 25% of them seen only once. Source material: PBMCs or a T cell subset sorted from them (not recorded which). These receptors were taken from an adult woman who had mild COVID-19 (a few samples of this study predate the infection). Cell type and time point are not known. Both conserved end residues are part of each CDR3. A D gene is named only where the DNA matches it firmly. Clone size is given for some rows only: seen once, a few or many times, or a class if the clone is expanded.

V gene	J gene	D gene	clone size	CDR3 DNA	CDR3 protein
TRBV4-2	TRBJ2-1	TRBD2	.	TGTGCCAGCAGCCAAGACCCTCATTTGACTAGCGGGAGACTCAATGAGCAGTTCTTC	CASSQDPHLTSGRLNEQFF
TRBV6-5	TRBJ1-3	.	.	TGTGCCAGCAGTCCCTCTAGGGGAAACACCATATATTTT	CASSPSRGNTIYF
TRBV9	TRBJ1-1	TRBD1	.	TGTGCCAGCAGTGACAGGGTCCGGGGTGGCACTGAAGCTTTCTTT	CASSDRVRGGTEAFF
TRBV10-3	TRBJ2-1	TRBD2	.	TGTGCCATCAGGACTAGCGGGGGACCTTACAATGAGCAGTTCTTC	CAIRTSGGPYNEQFF
TRBV20-1	TRBJ2-1	.	.	TGCAGTGCTAGAGGTTCGGCCGTCATCGAGAATGAGCAGTTCTTC	CSARGSAVIENEQFF
TRBV19	TRBJ2-3	TRBD1	.	TGTGCCAGTAGTATAGGAGACAGGGGGGATACGCAGTATTTT	CASSIGDRGDTQYF
TRBV20-1	TRBJ2-3	.	.	TGCAGTGCAAACCCTAGGGTAGGGAGCACAGATACGCAGTATTTT	CSANPRVGSTDTQYF
TRBV6-1	TRBJ2-1	TRBD1	many	TGTGCCAGCAACCGACAGGGTTTGGGGCAGTTCTTC	CASNRQGLGQFF
TRBV12-3/TRBV12-4	TRBJ1-1	.	few	TGTGCCAGCAGTGCGGACTTCACTGAAGCTTTCTTT	CASSADFTEAFF
TRBV19	TRBJ2-1	.	few	TGTGCCAGTTGTGATTCCAGGGTCCTCAAGCGCCTCGGCAATGAGCAGTTCTTC	CASCDSRVLKRLGNEQFF
TRBV12-5	TRBJ1-1	.	.	TGTGCTAGTGGTCCGGGCGGGGCCCTTTACACTGAAGCTTTCTTT	CASGPGGALYTEAFF
TRBV5-5	TRBJ2-7	.	.	TGTGCCAGCAGCTTGGCCTTGACAGGTGCACCCTCCTACGAGCAGTACTTC	CASSLALTGAPSYEQYF
TRBV19	TRBJ1-1	.	.	TGTGCCAGTAGTATAGGAGGGGAAGGGACTGAAGCTTTCTTT	CASSIGGEGTEAFF
TRBV12-3/TRBV12-4	TRBJ2-1	TRBD2	few	TGTGCCAGCAGTTTCGCGGGAGGGCCATATGAGCAGTTCTTC	CASSFAGGPYEQFF
TRBV5-5	TRBJ2-1	.	few	TGTGCCAGCAGCTTTTGGAGGGACAATGAGCAGTTCTTC	CASSFWRDNEQFF
TRBV7-3	TRBJ2-5	.	few	TGTGCCAGCAGCCGTATGCTGGGAGAGACCCAGTACTTC	CASSRMLGETQYF